The rows below give T cell receptor beta chains drawn from one sample of a study of blood T cells in healthy people across ages. A single record per CDR3 protein comes from TCRdb applying MiXCR to the 5' RACE reads. The table lists around 900,000 distinct CDR3 sequences, 45% to 60% of them singletons. Sequenced material: blood. The receptor source for this set is an older woman in good health. CDR3s include the opening cysteine and the closing phenylalanine or tryptophan. D genes are given only for firm matches. Clone size appears in some rows only: once, few, many, or a class for an expanded clone.

J gene: TRBJ2-7; D gene: TRBD2; V gene: TRBV20-1; clone size: .; CDR3 protein: CSARRLAGTSLQYF; CDR3 DNA: TGCAGTGCTAGAAGGCTAGCGGGTACCTCCTTGCAGTACTTC
J gene: TRBJ2-5; D gene: .; V gene: TRBV5-4; clone size: few; CDR3 protein: CASSFGPWETQYF; CDR3 DNA: TGTGCCAGCAGCTTTGGACCGTGGGAGACCCAGTACTTC
J gene: TRBJ1-5; D gene: .; V gene: TRBV18; clone size: few; CDR3 protein: CASSSDHTGQNQPQHF; CDR3 DNA: TGTGCCAGCTCATCGGACCATACGGGCCAAAATCAGCCCCAGCATTTT
J gene: TRBJ2-7; D gene: .; V gene: TRBV28; clone size: few; CDR3 protein: CASSSNGQSTYEQYF; CDR3 DNA: TGTGCCAGCAGCTCCAATGGACAGTCCACCTACGAGCAGTACTTC
J gene: TRBJ2-1; D gene: TRBD2; V gene: TRBV6-1; clone size: .; CDR3 protein: CASSGPSGSIETQFF; CDR3 DNA: TGTGCCAGCAGTGGTCCTAGCGGGAGTATTGAGACCCAGTTCTTC
J gene: TRBJ2-7; D gene: .; V gene: TRBV20-1; clone size: .; CDR3 protein: CSAAPPATFYEQYF; CDR3 DNA: TGCAGTGCCGCCCCTCCAGCGACTTTCTACGAGCAGTACTTC
J gene: TRBJ2-7; D gene: TRBD1; V gene: TRBV6-2/TRBV6-3; clone size: .; CDR3 protein: CASTRDSATYEQYF; CDR3 DNA: TGTGCCAGCACCCGGGACAGCGCAACCTACGAGCAGTACTTC
J gene: TRBJ1-4; D gene: .; V gene: TRBV7-9; clone size: .; CDR3 protein: CASSTVARGTTNEKLFF; CDR3 DNA: TGTGCCAGCAGCACGGTCGCCCGGGGTACAACTAATGAAAAACTGTTTTTT
J gene: TRBJ2-7; D gene: TRBD2; V gene: TRBV7-2; clone size: .; CDR3 protein: CASSWGGTAYEQYF; CDR3 DNA: TGTGCCAGCAGCTGGGGAGGGACCGCCTACGAGCAGTACTTC
J gene: TRBJ2-3; D gene: .; V gene: TRBV11-3; clone size: .; CDR3 protein: CASSHRDSTDTQYF; CDR3 DNA: TGTGCCAGCAGCCACCGGGACAGCACAGATACGCAGTATTTT
J gene: TRBJ2-1; D gene: .; V gene: TRBV7-8; clone size: .; CDR3 protein: CASSLGGEDNEQFF; CDR3 DNA: TGTGCCAGCAGCTTAGGTGGGGAGGACAATGAGCAGTTCTTC
J gene: TRBJ2-3; D gene: .; V gene: TRBV20-1; clone size: few; CDR3 protein: CRVSKFSTDTQYF; CDR3 DNA: TGCAGGGTCAGTAAGTTTAGCACAGATACGCAGTATTTT
J gene: TRBJ1-6; D gene: TRBD1; V gene: TRBV20-1; clone size: few; CDR3 protein: CSARGTDLNSPLHF; CDR3 DNA: TGCAGTGCTAGGGGGACAGACCTAAATTCACCCCTCCACTTT
J gene: TRBJ2-5; D gene: TRBD2; V gene: TRBV7-9; clone size: few; CDR3 protein: CASSFGEGKETQYF; CDR3 DNA: TGTGCCAGCAGCTTTGGGGAGGGGAAAGAGACCCAGTACTTC
J gene: TRBJ2-3; D gene: TRBD1; V gene: TRBV5-6; clone size: few; CDR3 protein: CASSLLTGGFTDTQYF; CDR3 DNA: TGTGCCAGCAGCTTATTAACAGGGGGCTTCACAGATACGCAGTATTTT
J gene: TRBJ1-2; D gene: .; V gene: TRBV4-2; clone size: .; CDR3 protein: CASSQIGGALIGYGYTF; CDR3 DNA: TGTGCCAGCAGCCAGATCGGGGGGGCGTTGATTGGTTATGGCTACACCTTC
J gene: TRBJ1-5; D gene: .; V gene: TRBV3-1; clone size: .; CDR3 protein: CASSQGPLPGQPQHF; CDR3 DNA: TGTGCCAGCAGCCAGGGTCCTCTCCCGGGGCAGCCCCAGCATTTT
J gene: TRBJ1-2; D gene: .; V gene: TRBV28; clone size: .; CDR3 protein: CASKSTGPSYGYTF; CDR3 DNA: TGTGCCAGCAAAAGCACTGGACCGAGTTATGGCTACACCTTC
J gene: TRBJ2-3; D gene: TRBD1; V gene: TRBV7-9; clone size: .; CDR3 protein: CASSSRQGHTDTQYF; CDR3 DNA: TGTGCCAGCAGTTCCAGACAGGGTCACACAGATACGCAGTATTTT
J gene: TRBJ2-7; D gene: TRBD2; V gene: TRBV20-1; clone size: .; CDR3 protein: CSARGLARTGRYEQYF; CDR3 DNA: TGCAGTGCTCGGGGACTAGCGCGAACGGGGAGATACGAGCAGTACTTC
J gene: TRBJ2-6; D gene: .; V gene: TRBV7-2; clone size: few; CDR3 protein: CASSETGHPMGGANVLTF; CDR3 DNA: TGTGCCAGCAGCGAAACGGGACACCCGATGGGTGGGGCCAACGTCCTGACTTTC
J gene: TRBJ2-7; D gene: .; V gene: TRBV5-1; clone size: .; CDR3 protein: CASSLPTETSYEQYF; CDR3 DNA: TGCGCCAGCAGCTTACCGACGGAAACCTCCTACGAGCAGTACTTC
J gene: TRBJ2-7; D gene: TRBD1; V gene: TRBV7-8; clone size: many; CDR3 protein: CASRPRTGAPFEQYF; CDR3 DNA: TGTGCCAGCAGACCGAGGACAGGGGCCCCCTTCGAGCAGTACTTC
J gene: TRBJ2-5; D gene: TRBD2; V gene: TRBV4-1; clone size: .; CDR3 protein: CASSPRGLAGFRGQYF; CDR3 DNA: TGCGCCAGCAGCCCCAGGGGACTAGCGGGGTTCCGTGGGCAGTACTTC